The rows below give T cell receptor beta chains drawn from one sample of a study of neurological immune-mediated disorders. TCRdb itself ran the 5' RACE reads through MiXCR, one entry per CDR3 protein. The table shows under 65,000 distinct CDR3 sequences, with 24% occurring only once. Sequencing used PBMCs. The receptors come from a man aged 55 to 70 with HTLV-1-associated myelopathy (HAM/TSP). Each CDR3 is given with its conserved first and last residue. The D gene is left open where the match is weak. Size values are once, few and many counts, or a class for expanded clones, and some rows have none.

j_call: TRBJ2-2; v_call: TRBV7-2; d_call: TRBD2; clone_size: many; cdr3_nt: TGTGCCAGCAGCTTAATGACTAGCGGGAGGTGGAGGACCGGGGAGCTGTTTTTT; cdr3_aa: CASSLMTSGRWRTGELFF
j_call: TRBJ2-7; v_call: TRBV5-6; d_call: -; clone_size: many; cdr3_nt: TGTGCCAGCAGCTTGGGTGTCGCCGTTCCGAACTTC; cdr3_aa: CASSLGVAVPNF
j_call: TRBJ2-1; v_call: TRBV12-3/TRBV12-4; d_call: -; clone_size: many; cdr3_nt: TGTGCCAGCAGTTTCTACGGGGTTGGCAATGAGCAGTTCTTC; cdr3_aa: CASSFYGVGNEQFF
j_call: TRBJ2-7; v_call: TRBV5-1; d_call: TRBD1; clone_size: many; cdr3_nt: TGCGCCAGCAGCCCCGGGACAGGGCCCGTCTACGAGCAGTACTTC; cdr3_aa: CASSPGTGPVYEQYF
j_call: TRBJ2-6; v_call: TRBV28; d_call: TRBD1; clone_size: many; cdr3_nt: TGTGCCAGCAGTTTATCGGGACAGGGAGGGAGTGGGGCCAACGTCCTGACTTTC; cdr3_aa: CASSLSGQGGSGANVLTF
j_call: TRBJ1-2; v_call: TRBV3-1; d_call: -; clone_size: many; cdr3_nt: TGTGCCAGCAGCCCCTTCCACCAGTCCCAGGCAAGCTACACCTTC; cdr3_aa: CASSPFHQSQASYTF
j_call: TRBJ2-3; v_call: TRBV21-1; d_call: -; clone_size: many; cdr3_nt: TGTGCCAGCAGCAAAGACCTGACAGATACGCAGTATTTT; cdr3_aa: CASSKDLTDTQYF
j_call: TRBJ2-1; v_call: TRBV5-1; d_call: -; clone_size: many; cdr3_nt: TGCGCCAGCGCGGAAAGCTCCTACAATGAGCAGTTCTTC; cdr3_aa: CASAESSYNEQFF
j_call: TRBJ2-3; v_call: TRBV12-3/TRBV12-4; d_call: -; clone_size: many; cdr3_nt: TGTGCCACAGGGGAAACAGTATCCCCCGATACGCAGTATTTT; cdr3_aa: CATGETVSPDTQYF
j_call: TRBJ2-7; v_call: TRBV5-1; d_call: -; clone_size: many; cdr3_nt: TGCGCCAGCAGCCCGGCGGGACCCCGTACGTACGAGCAGTACTTC; cdr3_aa: CASSPAGPRTYEQYF
j_call: TRBJ1-1; v_call: TRBV5-1; d_call: -; clone_size: medium-sized; cdr3_nt: TGCGCCAGCAGCGCAGGGACCGCCACTGAAGCTTTCTTT; cdr3_aa: CASSAGTATEAFF
j_call: TRBJ2-5; v_call: TRBV5-1; d_call: TRBD2; clone_size: many; cdr3_nt: TGCGCCAGCAGCAAGGAACTAGCGGGAGGAGAGACCCAGTACTTC; cdr3_aa: CASSKELAGGETQYF
j_call: TRBJ1-1; v_call: TRBV29-1; d_call: -; clone_size: -; cdr3_nt: TGCAGCGTTGATACCTCCGGGGTTGGGACTGAAGCTTTCTTT; cdr3_aa: CSVDTSGVGTEAFF
j_call: TRBJ2-1; v_call: TRBV19; d_call: -; clone_size: -; cdr3_nt: TGTGCCAGTAGTAGGACGTACTACAATGAGCAGTTCTTC; cdr3_aa: CASSRTYYNEQFF
j_call: TRBJ2-3; v_call: TRBV18; d_call: TRBD1; clone_size: many; cdr3_nt: TGTGCCAGCTCGCGCACGGGACAGGGCTCAGATACGCAGTATTTT; cdr3_aa: CASSRTGQGSDTQYF
j_call: TRBJ1-1; v_call: TRBV2; d_call: -; clone_size: many; cdr3_nt: TGTGCCAGCAGTGAACAAACCGATGGGCAAGCTTTCTTT; cdr3_aa: CASSEQTDGQAFF
j_call: TRBJ1-1; v_call: TRBV28; d_call: -; clone_size: many; cdr3_nt: TGTGCCAGCACCTCAAGGGACAAGACCATGAACACTGAAGCTTTCTTT; cdr3_aa: CASTSRDKTMNTEAFF
j_call: TRBJ2-1; v_call: TRBV5-8; d_call: TRBD2; clone_size: many; cdr3_nt: TGTGCCAGCAGCTCCGGTAGCGGGAGGGCAAATGAGCAGTTCTTC; cdr3_aa: CASSSGSGRANEQFF
j_call: TRBJ2-7; v_call: TRBV7-3; d_call: TRBD1; clone_size: many; cdr3_nt: TGTGCCAGCAGCTTAGGGCGTGGACAGGGCTACGAGCAGTACTTC; cdr3_aa: CASSLGRGQGYEQYF
j_call: TRBJ2-5; v_call: TRBV29-1; d_call: -; clone_size: many; cdr3_nt: TGCAGCGTTGAAATGACTACTAGCCAGTACTTC; cdr3_aa: CSVEMTTSQYF
j_call: TRBJ1-3; v_call: TRBV20-1; d_call: -; clone_size: -; cdr3_nt: TGCAGTGCTAGAGATTTAGACCAGGGATCTGCAGGTGGAAACACCATATATTTT; cdr3_aa: CSARDLDQGSAGGNTIYF
j_call: TRBJ2-7; v_call: TRBV5-1; d_call: TRBD2; clone_size: -; cdr3_nt: TGCGCTAGCAGCTTGGAGAGCGGGGGGTTCGACGAGCAGTACTTC; cdr3_aa: CASSLESGGFDEQYF
j_call: TRBJ2-7; v_call: TRBV12-3/TRBV12-4; d_call: -; clone_size: many; cdr3_nt: TGTGCCAGCAGTTTTACTAGCACCTACGAGCAGTACTTC; cdr3_aa: CASSFTSTYEQYF
j_call: TRBJ1-1; v_call: TRBV3-1; d_call: -; clone_size: -; cdr3_nt: TGTGCCAGCAGCGGGGGGCGCAGGGCTTTCTTT; cdr3_aa: CASSGGRRAFF
j_call: TRBJ2-7; v_call: TRBV12-3/TRBV12-4; d_call: -; clone_size: many; cdr3_nt: TGTGCCAGCAGCATCGGCATATACGAGCAGTACTTC; cdr3_aa: CASSIGIYEQYF
j_call: TRBJ2-5; v_call: TRBV6-5; d_call: TRBD1; clone_size: many; cdr3_nt: TGTGCCAGCAGCGCGGACAGGGGATACCGGGAGACCCAGTACTTC; cdr3_aa: CASSADRGYRETQYF
j_call: TRBJ2-2; v_call: TRBV20-1; d_call: TRBD2; clone_size: many; cdr3_nt: TGCAGTGCTAGGCTAGCTAGCGGGAGAGCGGACGGGGAGCTGTTTTTT; cdr3_aa: CSARLASGRADGELFF
j_call: TRBJ2-7; v_call: TRBV7-2; d_call: TRBD2; clone_size: once; cdr3_nt: TGTGCCAGCAGCTTCGAAGCGGGAGGATCCTACGAGCAGTACTTC; cdr3_aa: CASSFEAGGSYEQYF
j_call: TRBJ2-1; v_call: TRBV20-1; d_call: -; clone_size: many; cdr3_nt: TGCAGTGCTAGACTCGCGGGCCCCTCCTACAATGAGCAGTTCTTC; cdr3_aa: CSARLAGPSYNEQFF
j_call: TRBJ2-6; v_call: TRBV12-3/TRBV12-4; d_call: TRBD1; clone_size: many; cdr3_nt: TGTGCCAGCAGTCGGCAGGGGGCGACCTACTCTGGGGCCAACGTCCTGACTTTC; cdr3_aa: CASSRQGATYSGANVLTF
j_call: TRBJ2-1; v_call: TRBV20-1; d_call: -; clone_size: many; cdr3_nt: TGCAAGTCAACCCTAGCGTGGGGGGATGAGCAGTTCTTC; cdr3_aa: CKSTLAWGDEQFF
j_call: TRBJ2-1; v_call: TRBV27; d_call: TRBD1; clone_size: once; cdr3_nt: TGTGCCAGCAGACCGGGACAGGGTGGAATGGATGAGCAGTTCTTC; cdr3_aa: CASRPGQGGMDEQFF
j_call: TRBJ2-1; v_call: TRBV28; d_call: TRBD2; clone_size: many; cdr3_nt: TGTGCCAGCAGTTCTCCTAGCGGAAACTCCTACAATGAGCAGTTCTTC; cdr3_aa: CASSSPSGNSYNEQFF
j_call: TRBJ2-3; v_call: TRBV20-1; d_call: -; clone_size: many; cdr3_nt: TGCAGTGCTAGCGATGGGAGCACAGATACGCAGTATTTT; cdr3_aa: CSASDGSTDTQYF
j_call: TRBJ2-2; v_call: TRBV12-3/TRBV12-4; d_call: TRBD2; clone_size: many; cdr3_nt: TGTGCCAGCAGCCCTACTAGCGGGAGGGCCACCGGGGAGCTGTTTTTT; cdr3_aa: CASSPTSGRATGELFF
j_call: TRBJ1-1; v_call: TRBV15; d_call: -; clone_size: many; cdr3_nt: TGTGCCACCAGCACCAATAAGGGAGGTGAAGCTTTCTTT; cdr3_aa: CATSTNKGGEAFF
j_call: TRBJ1-1; v_call: TRBV29-1; d_call: TRBD1; clone_size: many; cdr3_nt: TGCAGCGTTACTCGCCCCGGGACAGGGGTGAACACTGAAGCTTTCTTT; cdr3_aa: CSVTRPGTGVNTEAFF
j_call: TRBJ1-2; v_call: TRBV20-1; d_call: -; clone_size: many; cdr3_nt: TGCAGTGCTAGAATTACAGGGTCCCATGGCTACACCTTC; cdr3_aa: CSARITGSHGYTF
j_call: TRBJ1-1; v_call: TRBV5-1; d_call: -; clone_size: once; cdr3_nt: TGCGCCAGCAGCTTGGATGGGGAGAACACTGAAGCTTTCTTT; cdr3_aa: CASSLDGENTEAFF
j_call: TRBJ2-7; v_call: TRBV10-1; d_call: -; clone_size: many; cdr3_nt: TGCGCCAGCAGTGAGTCCTCATCCTACGAGCAGTACTTC; cdr3_aa: CASSESSSYEQYF
j_call: TRBJ2-1; v_call: TRBV3-1; d_call: -; clone_size: many; cdr3_nt: TGTGCCAGCAGCCAGGACCCACGGGATGAGCAGTTCTTC; cdr3_aa: CASSQDPRDEQFF
j_call: TRBJ1-4; v_call: TRBV10-3; d_call: TRBD1; clone_size: many; cdr3_nt: TGTGCCATCACCCCCAACAGGGGTGAAAAACTGTTTTTT; cdr3_aa: CAITPNRGEKLFF
j_call: TRBJ2-5; v_call: TRBV11-2; d_call: TRBD2; clone_size: -; cdr3_nt: TGTGCCAGCAGCTTAGTCCGGGGGGGGGCGCAGGAGACCCAGTACTTC; cdr3_aa: CASSLVRGGAQETQYF
j_call: TRBJ2-3; v_call: TRBV5-6; d_call: -; clone_size: many; cdr3_nt: TGTGCCAGCAGCCAACCGGGAGATACGCAGTATTTT; cdr3_aa: CASSQPGDTQYF
j_call: TRBJ1-3; v_call: TRBV6-5; d_call: TRBD1; clone_size: -; cdr3_nt: TGTGCCAGCAGCCCCGGGACAGGCATCTCTGGAAACACCATATATTTT; cdr3_aa: CASSPGTGISGNTIYF
j_call: TRBJ2-1; v_call: TRBV10-3; d_call: TRBD2; clone_size: -; cdr3_nt: TGTGCCATCAGCCTCGGACTAGCGGGAGGGATGGCCTACAATGAGCAGTTCTTC; cdr3_aa: CAISLGLAGGMAYNEQFF
j_call: TRBJ2-5; v_call: TRBV19; d_call: -; clone_size: few; cdr3_nt: TGTGCCAGTAGCCGGACAGTGTGGGAGACCCAGTACTTC; cdr3_aa: CASSRTVWETQYF
j_call: TRBJ1-5; v_call: TRBV19; d_call: -; clone_size: -; cdr3_nt: TGTGCCAGTAGTATCACCGGGTTGGCCCAGCATTTT; cdr3_aa: CASSITGLAQHF
j_call: TRBJ1-5; v_call: TRBV10-3; d_call: TRBD1; clone_size: -; cdr3_nt: TGTGCCATCCGTGCGGGACAGGGCCATCAGCCCCAGCATTTT; cdr3_aa: CAIRAGQGHQPQHF
j_call: TRBJ1-1; v_call: TRBV6-5; d_call: -; clone_size: many; cdr3_nt: TGTGCCAGCAGGTTTACAGGGTTACGTACTGAAGCTTTCTTT; cdr3_aa: CASRFTGLRTEAFF
j_call: TRBJ1-4; v_call: TRBV20-1; d_call: -; clone_size: many; cdr3_nt: TGCAGTGCTAGAGAGCCCCTGGGCCCAGAAAAACTGTTTTTT; cdr3_aa: CSAREPLGPEKLFF
j_call: TRBJ2-3; v_call: TRBV29-1; d_call: TRBD2; clone_size: many; cdr3_nt: TGCAGCGCCCAAAACCGGGGGGTCCCAGATACGCAGTATTTT; cdr3_aa: CSAQNRGVPDTQYF
j_call: TRBJ2-1; v_call: TRBV20-1; d_call: TRBD2; clone_size: many; cdr3_nt: TGCAGTGCTAGCGGCGAGCGGGGAGATCACAATGAGCAGTTCTTC; cdr3_aa: CSASGERGDHNEQFF
j_call: TRBJ2-2; v_call: TRBV6-5; d_call: TRBD1; clone_size: many; cdr3_nt: TGTGCCAGCAGTTACACCGGGGACAGGGTTCTCTCCGGGGAGCTGTTTTTT; cdr3_aa: CASSYTGDRVLSGELFF
j_call: TRBJ2-1; v_call: TRBV9; d_call: TRBD2; clone_size: once; cdr3_nt: TGTGCCAGCAGCGACTCTAGCGGGGTCGCTTATGAGCAGTTCTTC; cdr3_aa: CASSDSSGVAYEQFF
j_call: TRBJ1-1; v_call: TRBV7-9; d_call: TRBD1; clone_size: -; cdr3_nt: TGTGCCAGTAGGGACAGTGGTACCACTGAAGCTTTCTTT; cdr3_aa: CASRDSGTTEAFF
j_call: TRBJ1-2; v_call: TRBV12-3/TRBV12-4; d_call: -; clone_size: -; cdr3_nt: TGTGCCAGCAGTTTGGAGGGGTCGGGCTACACCTTC; cdr3_aa: CASSLEGSGYTF